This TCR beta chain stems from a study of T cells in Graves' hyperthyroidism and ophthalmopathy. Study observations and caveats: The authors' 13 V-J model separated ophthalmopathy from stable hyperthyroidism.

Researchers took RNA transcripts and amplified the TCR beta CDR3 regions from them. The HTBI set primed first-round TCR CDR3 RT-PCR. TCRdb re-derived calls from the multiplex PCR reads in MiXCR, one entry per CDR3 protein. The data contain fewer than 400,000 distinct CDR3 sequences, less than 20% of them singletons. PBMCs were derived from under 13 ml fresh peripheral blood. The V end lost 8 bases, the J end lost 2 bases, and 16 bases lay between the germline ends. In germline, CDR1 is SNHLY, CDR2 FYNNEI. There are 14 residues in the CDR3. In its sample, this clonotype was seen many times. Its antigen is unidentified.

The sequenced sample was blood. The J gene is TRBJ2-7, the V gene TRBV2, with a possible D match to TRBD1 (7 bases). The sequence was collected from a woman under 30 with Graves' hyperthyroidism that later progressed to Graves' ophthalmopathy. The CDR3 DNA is TGTGCCAGCGGGCGGGGTCAGGGGGCCTACGAGCAGTACTTC. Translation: CASGRGQGAYEQYF.